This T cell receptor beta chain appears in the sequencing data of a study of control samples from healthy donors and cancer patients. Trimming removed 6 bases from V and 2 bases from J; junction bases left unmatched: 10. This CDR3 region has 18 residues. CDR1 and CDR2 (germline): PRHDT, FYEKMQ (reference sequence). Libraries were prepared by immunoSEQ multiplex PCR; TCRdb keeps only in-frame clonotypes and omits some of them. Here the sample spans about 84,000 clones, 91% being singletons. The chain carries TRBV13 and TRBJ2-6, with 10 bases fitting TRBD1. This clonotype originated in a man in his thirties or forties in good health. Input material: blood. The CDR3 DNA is TGTGCCAGCAGTTCTCCGGGACAGGGGATCACTGGGGCCAACGTCCTGACTTTC. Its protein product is CASSSPGQGITGANVLTF.